This T cell receptor beta chain was recorded in a study of OX40 agonist ivuxolimab in advanced cancers. The V and J ends lost 5 bases and 8 bases respectively, with 12 bases between them. This CDR3 comprises 13 residues. Germline assignment: CDR1 SEHNR and CDR2 FQNEAQ (reference sequence). TCRdb's table, derived via immunoSEQ multiplex PCR, lists solely in-frame clones and lacks some. The sample has roughly 20,000 clones; about four fifths are singletons. The source was CD4+ or CD8+ T cells sorted from blood, collected in a trial of the OX40 agonist ivuxolimab. The V and J genes are TRBV7-9 and TRBJ1-4; D unresolved. The source of this sequence is an adult with an advanced solid tumor such as melanoma, head and neck, liver or kidney cancer. The CDR3 DNA is TGTGCCAGCAGCCCCCGTCCGCAAGAAAAACTGTTTTTT. Its protein product is CASSPRPQEKLFF.